The source of this T cell receptor beta chain is a study of cytotoxic CD8 clonotypes in ibrutinib-treated CLL. Study at large: Researchers reported about 10 relapsed/refractory and over 14 treatment-naive patients, under 18 of them IGHV unmutated. It was after a median roughly eleven months of treatment, range 6 to 36, that response samples were taken. Partial responses totalled some 24 and complete responses 2; after median roughly 64 months, approximately 15 remained remitted and approximately twelve progressed.

Assay used: immunoSEQ multiplex PCR; TCRdb lists only in-frame clones, some missing. The table lists 100,000 to 150,000 clones, approximately 85% of them singletons. The V gene's germline CDR1 is MDHEN and CDR2 SYDVKM. This CDR3 region has 14 residues. The V end was cut by 5 bases, the J end by 3 bases, with 13 bases between. The clonotype comes from a human donor with chronic lymphocytic leukemia. The V gene is TRBV28, the J gene TRBJ1-2; TRBD1 is a possible D gene (5 bases). Source: PBMCs, taken after 24 months of ibrutinib treatment. The CDR3 protein is CASSLGTEYYGYTF. The CDR3 DNA sequence: TGTGCCAGCAGTCTAGGGACGGAATACTATGGCTACACCTTC.